This entry features one TCR beta chain sequence. Its antigen remains unknown. The data are from a study of cytomegalovirus exposure and HLA in healthy donors. Study-wide results and limits: Researchers reported that a few CMV-associated chains were confirmed in vitro as CMV antigen-specific.

PCR employed 60 Vbeta and 13 Jbeta primers. The repertoire was sequenced with immunoSEQ multiplex PCR; TCRdb's copy has only in-frame clones and lacks some. The sample contains roughly 150,000 clones, around three quarters of which appear only once. Sample: PBMCs. This TCR derives from a woman aged 55-69 years in good health and CMV-seropositive.

DNA of the CDR3: TGTGCCAGCAGTCGAAACCAGGCGGGCGTCACTGAAGCTTTCTTT. Protein sequence: CASSRNQAGVTEAFF. J is TRBJ1-1 and V is TRBV2; D uncertain. The V end lost 5 bases, the J end lost 4 bases, and 17 bases lay between the germline ends. CDR1 and CDR2 (germline): SNHLY, FYNNEI. CDR3 length: 15 amino acids.